The 18 T cell receptor beta chains below all came from one sample that was sequenced in a study of blood T cell repertoires in COVID-19. Sequencing was performed with immunoSEQ multiplex PCR; in TCRdb, only in-frame clones are kept and a portion is missing. The sample contains around 170,000 clones, about four fifths of which appear only once. The source material was peripheral blood. The receptors were sampled from a man between 18 and 29 years old with active or convalescent COVID-19.

The gene calls are TRBV4-1 and TRBJ2-5; TRBD1 might be the D (6 bases). This CDR3 is built from 15 residues. Germline CDR1 MGHRA, CDR2 YSYEKL. The germline V and J ends were trimmed by 2 bases and 9 bases, with 19 bases remaining between them. The CDR3 nucleotides are TGCGCCAGCAGCCAACCCACGACAGGCCTTCGAGCCCAGTACTTC. Amino acid sequence: CASSQPTTGLRAQYF.

The CDR3 DNA sequence: TGTGCCAGCAGCCCGGGACAGGGGGCCCACGAGCAGTACTTC. It codes for CASSPGQGAHEQYF. The chain carries TRBV6-5 and TRBJ2-7; 12 nucleotides align to TRBD1. The junction had 5 bases not matched to a gene; V was cut back by 6 bases and J by 5 bases. Germline V gene data show CDR1 as MNHEY and CDR2 as SVGAGI. The CDR3 has 14 amino acids.

This clone was detected only a few times. The chain couples TRBV19 to TRBJ2-1, with D possibly being TRBD2 (6 bases). V was trimmed by 5 bases and J by 4 bases, leaving 12 bases between them. Germline CDR1 and CDR2: LNHDA and SQIVND (reference sequence). The CDR3 spans 14 residues. The CDR3: CASSRRAGYNEQFF. The CDR3 DNA reads as TGTGCCAGTAGTCGGAGGGCCGGATACAATGAGCAGTTCTTC.

This clone was picked up many times. The chain employs TRBV7-9 and TRBJ1-1; TRBD1 aligns across 10 bases. Germline trimming cut 5 bases from V and 5 bases from J; bases unmatched to any gene: 5. There are 14 residues in the CDR3. Germline CDR1 reads SEHNR; CDR2 reads FQNEAQ (reference sequence). The CDR3 nucleotides read TGTGCCAGCAGCGCAGGACAGGGGGGGACTGAAGCTTTCTTT. Protein sequence: CASSAGQGGTEAFF.

This clone was detected only once. The V call is TRBV5-1, the J call TRBJ2-7; 7 bases align to TRBD2. Germline CDR1 SGHRS, CDR2 YFSETQ. There are 16 residues in the CDR3. V dropped 1 base and J dropped 2; count of bases not matched to a gene: 9. CDR3 residues: CASSLPGGGPAYEQYF. CDR3 in DNA: TGCGCCAGCAGCTTGCCGGGGGGAGGGCCGGCCTACGAGCAGTACTTC.

The chain has TRBV19 and TRBJ1-1; D is perhaps TRBD1 (6 bases). This CDR3 is 14 amino acids long. Germline CDR1 is LNHDA and CDR2 is SQIVND (reference sequence). Trimming stripped 5 bases from V and 1 base from J, with 11 bases between. CDR3 sequence (DNA): TGTGCCAGTAGTGTTGGACAGTCGAACACTGAAGCTTTCTTT. Amino acid sequence: CASSVGQSNTEAFF.

The chain links TRBV27 to TRBJ1-1; D unresolved. Germline V CDR1 and CDR2: MNHEY, SMNVEV (reference sequence). V was cut by 6 bases and J by 6 bases, with 11 bases left in between. The CDR3 runs 12 residues. CDR3 loop: CASRYGLSEAFF. The CDR3 DNA sequence: TGTGCCAGCAGATACGGACTATCTGAAGCTTTCTTT.

This rearrangement joins TRBV20-1 to TRBJ2-5; 14 bases are a match to TRBD2. V dropped 3 bases and J dropped 5; count of bases not matched to a gene: 8. Germline V gene sequence: CDR1 DFQATT, CDR2 SNEGSKA (reference sequence). CDR3 length: 16 amino acids. The CDR3 region is CSASKTSGGAWETQYF. The CDR3 DNA reads as TGCAGTGCTAGTAAGACTAGCGGGGGGGCCTGGGAGACCCAGTACTTC.

The gene calls are TRBV18 and TRBJ2-1; tentatively, D is TRBD1 (5 bases). Trimming shortened V by 2 bases and J by 8 bases, and 22 bases separated the two germline ends. The V gene's germline CDR1 is KGHSH and CDR2 LQKENI. The CDR3 sequence is 17 residues long. The DNA for the CDR3 is TGTGCCAGCTCACCATGGGCAGGGAAGACAAGGGGCGATGAGCAGTTCTTC. It translates to CASSPWAGKTRGDEQFF.

This chain links TRBV18 with TRBJ1-1; D not certain. CDR3 length: 17 amino acids. Germline CDR1 is KGHSH and CDR2 is LQKENI. Between the trimmed V and J ends, which lost 3 bases and 1 base, there was a span of 18 bases. The CDR3 here is CASSPTLVGRKNTEAFF. The DNA for the CDR3 is TGTGCCAGCTCACCGACCTTGGTGGGCAGGAAGAACACTGAAGCTTTCTTT.

The rearrangement uses TRBV19 and TRBJ2-7; TRBD1 matches 7 bases. Per germline, CDR1 LNHDA and CDR2 SQIVND (reference sequence). The CDR3 length is 14 residues. Trimming removed 6 bases from V and 2 bases from J; junction bases left unmatched: 7. CDR3 DNA: TGTGCCAGTAGACGGGACAGACTGACCTACGAGCAGTACTTC. It encodes CASRRDRLTYEQYF.

V gene TRBV11-2 combines with J gene TRBJ2-1; D gene uncertain. The CDR3 length is 11 residues. CDR1 and CDR2 (germline): SGHAT, FQNNGV. Trimming removed 5 bases at V and 7 bases at J, with 6 bases between. The CDR3, as DNA: TGTGCCAGCAGCGAGGTGAATGAGCAGTTCTTC. It translates to CASSEVNEQFF.

For the CDR3, the DNA is TGTGCCAGCATCCAGGGGCTCACGAGTTCACCCCTCCACTTT. Translating it yields CASIQGLTSSPLHF. This rearrangement joins TRBV28 to TRBJ1-6; tentatively, D is TRBD1 (6 bases). V lost 7 bases to trimming and J lost 9 bases, with 16 bases between them. This CDR3 region has 14 residues. The germline V gene encodes CDR1 MDHEN and CDR2 SYDVKM.

This clone was recorded a few times. V gene TRBV21-1 combines with J gene TRBJ2-1; the D segment call TRBD2 is taken from the table without a DNA check. TRBV21-1 is a documented pseudogene. The length of the CDR3 is 14 residues. CDR3 loop: CASSKEARYNEQFF. The CDR3 DNA follows: TGTGCCAGCAGCAAAGAAGCACGGTACAATGAGCAGTTCTTC.

V is TRBV6-5 and J is TRBJ1-3; the match to TRBD1 covers 10 bases. The CDR3 has 14 residues. After removal of 5 bases from V and 6 bases from J, the junction contained 4 bases not matched to a gene. Germline loops: CDR1 MNHEY, CDR2 SVGAGI. DNA for the CDR3: TGTGCCAGCAGTCGGGACAGGGGTGAAAACACCATATATTTT. This encodes CASSRDRGENTIYF.

V usage is TRBV4-3 and J usage is TRBJ1-4; D ambiguous. Per the germline V gene, CDR1 is LGHNA and CDR2 is YSLEER. The CDR3 is made up of 16 amino acids. V shed 0 bases and J shed 5 bases, with 13 bases lying between them. The CDR3 region has the DNA TGCGCCAGCAGCCAAGATGGAACTAGGGTGAATGAAAAACTGTTTTTT. Translated, it gives CASSQDGTRVNEKLFF.

The chain links TRBV5-1 to TRBJ2-7, with 7 bases identical to TRBD2. Germline CDR1 reads SGHRS; CDR2 reads YFSETQ. This CDR3 is built from 13 residues. The V gene end was trimmed by 3 bases and the J gene end by 5 bases; junction bases not matched to a gene: 5. The CDR3 reads CASSSTSWDEQYF. The CDR3, as DNA: TGCGCCAGCAGCTCGACTAGCTGGGACGAGCAGTACTTC.

The chain has TRBV13 and TRBJ1-6, with 7 bases identical to TRBD1. The trim removed 4 bases at V and 4 bases at J, leaving 7 bases unmatched. This CDR3 spans 16 amino acids. Germline loops: CDR1 PRHDT, CDR2 FYEKMQ (reference sequence). CDR3 protein: CASSSRGLYYNSPLHF. The DNA of the CDR3 is TGTGCCAGCAGCTCTAGGGGGCTCTATTATAATTCACCCCTCCACTTT.